Presented here are 17 T cell receptor beta chains from one specimen sequenced in a study of PD-L1 blockade in urothelial cancer. Profiling relied on immunoSEQ multiplex PCR, and the TCRdb table lists in-frame clones only, not all of them. The top ten hold over 7.5% of the sample, which has roughly 100,000 clones, approximately 82% seen once. The time point here: peripheral blood 6 weeks after treatment start. This sample comprised PBMCs, obtained around atezolizumab (anti-PD-L1) treatment. The receptors stem from a man aged 70 or older with urothelial cancer.

This clone has just one count. The rearrangement uses TRBV6-6 and TRBJ1-1; possible D gene TRBD1, 6 bases. Trimming removed 7 bases from V and 1 base from J, with 10 bases in between. Per germline, CDR1 MNHNY and CDR2 SVGAGI (reference sequence). The CDR3 contains 13 residues. The CDR3 nucleotides are TGTGCCAGCACACAGGGTAAGAACACTGAAGCTTTCTTT. Translating gives CASTQGKNTEAFF.

The rearrangement joins TRBV10-3 to TRBJ1-1, with D unresolved. In germline, CDR1 is ENHRY, CDR2 SYGVKD. The CDR3 contains 13 residues. Trimming left V 0 bases short and J 8 bases short, with 10 bases between. The CDR3 DNA reads as TGTGCCATCAGTGAGTCGAGAGGGTTAGAAGCTTTCTTT. It encodes CAISESRGLEAFF.

This clone was observed a single time. V usage is TRBV7-3 and J usage is TRBJ1-1; D call uncertain. The V end lost 5 bases, the J end lost 7 bases, and 23 bases lay between the germline ends. Germline V gene sequence: CDR1 SGHTA, CDR2 FQGTGA. The CDR3 runs to 16 residues. The CDR3 DNA reads as TGTGCCAGCAGCCCTTCCGGCCGTCTCGGGTTGAATGAAGCTTTCTTT. It yields the protein CASSPSGRLGLNEAFF.

This clone was detected only a few times. This chain joins TRBV19 and TRBJ1-3, with 9 bases lining up with TRBD1. Per germline, CDR1 LNHDA and CDR2 SQIVND (reference sequence). CDR3 length equals 18 residues. The V segment lost 6 bases and the J segment 3 bases; nucleotides outside the gene matches: 15. The CDR3 coding sequence is TGTGCCAGTAGAACCCAACCGGGACAGGGAGAAGGTGGAAACACCATATATTTT. As protein: CASRTQPGQGEGGNTIYF. Full variable domain (remainder filled in from reference TRBV19 and TRBJ1-3): DGGITQSPKYLFRKEGQNVTLSCEQNLNHDAMYWYRQDPGQGLRLIYYSQIVNDFQKGDIAEGYSVSREKKESFPLTVTSAQKNPTAFYLCASRTQPGQGEGGNTIYFGEGSWLTVV.

This rearrangement joins TRBV19 to TRBJ2-3; D is possibly TRBD1 (6 bases). Between the trimmed V and J ends, which lost 0 bases and 1 base, there was a span of 11 bases. Germline V gene sequence: CDR1 LNHDA, CDR2 SQIVND (reference sequence). This CDR3 has 16 residues. CDR3 sequence: CASSIEQGRGTDTQYF. CDR3 nucleotide sequence: TGTGCCAGTAGTATAGAGCAGGGGAGAGGCACAGATACGCAGTATTTT.

The V gene is TRBV18, the J gene TRBJ1-2, with 9 positions matching TRBD1. This CDR3 contains 17 residues. Trimming removed 0 bases from V and 3 bases from J; junction bases left unmatched: 8. CDR1 is KGHSH, CDR2 LQKENI, per germline. In nucleotides, the CDR3 is TGTGCCAGCTCACCACCACCCGGGACAGGGTTTGACTATGGCTACACCTTC. This translates into CASSPPPGTGFDYGYTF.

The rearrangement links TRBV27 to TRBJ1-1; 8 bases fit TRBD1. V trimming: 8 bases; J trimming: 3 bases; junction bases outside the gene matches: 8. This CDR3 comprises 14 residues. Per the germline V gene, CDR1 is MNHEY and CDR2 is SMNVEV (reference sequence). CDR3 sequence reads: CASYKTGAYTEAFF. In DNA, the CDR3 is TGTGCCAGCTATAAGACAGGGGCCTACACTGAAGCTTTCTTT.

The rearrangement joins TRBV19 to TRBJ2-2; D possibly corresponds to TRBD1 (6 bases). CDR1 is LNHDA and CDR2 is SQIVND in the germline V gene (reference sequence). Trimming pared 4 bases from V and 5 bases from J, leaving 11 bases between. The CDR3 runs 14 residues. CDR3 loop: CASSTPTGTGELFF. CDR3 bases: TGTGCCAGTAGTACCCCGACAGGTACCGGGGAGCTGTTTTTT. The full variable domain, completed using reference TRBV19 and TRBJ2-2, is DGGITQSPKYLFRKEGQNVTLSCEQNLNHDAMYWYRQDPGQGLRLIYYSQIVNDFQKGDIAEGYSVSREKKESFPLTVTSAQKNPTAFYLCASSTPTGTGELFFGEGSRLTVL.

The chain has TRBV19 and TRBJ1-5; 7 bases align to TRBD1. Germline CDR1 and CDR2: LNHDA and SQIVND (reference sequence). The CDR3 spans 14 residues. Trimming removed 4 bases from V and 7 bases from J; junction bases left unmatched: 7. CDR3 bases: TGTGCCAGTAGTAAAGACAGGGTTTCCCAGCCCCAGCATTTT. Translating it yields CASSKDRVSQPQHF.

V and J are TRBV25-1 and TRBJ1-2, with D possibly being TRBD1 (5 bases). The CDR3 is made up of 15 amino acids. The V end lost 0 bases, the J end lost 3 bases, and 11 bases lay between the germline ends. Germline CDR1 reads MGHDK; CDR2 reads SYGVNS. For the CDR3, the DNA is TGTGCCAGCAGTGAATATAGGGGCTCGGACTATGGCTACACCTTC. Translating it yields CASSEYRGSDYGYTF.

This chain uses TRBV5-5 with TRBJ2-3; D is unresolved. V shed 4 bases and J shed 7 bases, with 16 bases lying between them. This CDR3 region has 14 residues. CDR1 SGHKS and CDR2 YYEKEE come from the germline V gene (reference sequence). The CDR3 region is CASSPPQVTNTQYF. The CDR3 DNA reads as TGTGCCAGCAGCCCCCCGCAGGTCACGAATACGCAGTATTTT. Based on the CDR3 plus reference TRBV5-5 and TRBJ2-3, the full variable domain is DAGVTQSPTHLIKTRGQQVTLRCSPISGHKSVSWYQQVLGQGPQFIFQYYEKEERGRGNFPDRFSARQFPNYSSELNVNALLLGDSALYLCASSPPQVTNTQYFGPGTRLTVL.

V gene TRBV20-1 combines with J gene TRBJ2-7, with 7 bases aligning to TRBD2. Unmatched junction bases numbered 2, after V lost 3 bases and J lost 6 bases. The germline V gene encodes CDR1 DFQATT and CDR2 SNEGSKA (reference sequence). The CDR3 is 11 residues long. The chain's CDR3 is CSARGRGEQYF. The CDR3 DNA reads as TGCAGTGCTAGGGGGAGGGGCGAGCAGTACTTC.

The table lists this clone with a few counts. The V call is TRBV2, the J call TRBJ1-1; D is unclear. CDR1 SNHLY and CDR2 FYNNEI come from the germline V gene. The ends were cut back, 8 bases at V and 5 bases at J, with 12 bases in the middle. There are 12 residues in the CDR3. CDR3 nucleotides: TGTGCCAGCTGCGAGGGCGGAACTGAAGCTTTCTTT. Encoded protein: CASCEGGTEAFF.

The table lists this clone with a few counts. The CDR3 sequence: CATGTENTGELFF. The CDR3 DNA reads as TGTGCCACCGGGACAGAGAACACCGGGGAGCTGTTTTTT. The chain employs TRBV19 and TRBJ2-2, with TRBD1 matching over 7 bases. There are 13 residues in the CDR3. In germline, CDR1 is LNHDA, CDR2 SQIVND (reference sequence). J was trimmed by 1 base and V by 10 bases; bases with no gene match: 3.

This chain links TRBV6-1 with TRBJ1-2; no firm D call. CDR3 length equals 15 residues. The germline CDR1 and CDR2 sequences are MNHNS and SASEGT. Trimming pared 7 bases from V and 4 bases from J, leaving 19 bases between. The DNA for the CDR3 is TGTGCCAGCAACTCACCGGGATCCTTTTTCTATGGCTACACCTTC. Translated, it gives CASNSPGSFFYGYTF.

This chain connects TRBV4-2 to TRBJ2-2; D may be TRBD1 (6 bases). Trimming took off 2 bases at V and 6 bases at J, with 13 bases between the two ends. The CDR3 has 15 residues. Germline V gene sequence: CDR1 LGHNA, CDR2 YNFKEQ. CDR3: CASSQPPPGAGELFF. CDR3 in DNA: TGTGCCAGCAGCCAACCCCCGCCAGGGGCCGGGGAGCTGTTTTTT.

This chain connects TRBV6-1 to TRBJ1-1, with a possible D match to TRBD1 (5 bases). V lost 4 bases to trimming and J lost 6 bases, with 9 bases between them. The CDR3 covers 12 residues. Germline V gene data show CDR1 as MNHNS and CDR2 as SASEGT. CDR3 amino acids: CASSVRVPEAFF. The CDR3 region has the DNA TGTGCCAGCAGTGTCAGGGTTCCTGAAGCTTTCTTT.